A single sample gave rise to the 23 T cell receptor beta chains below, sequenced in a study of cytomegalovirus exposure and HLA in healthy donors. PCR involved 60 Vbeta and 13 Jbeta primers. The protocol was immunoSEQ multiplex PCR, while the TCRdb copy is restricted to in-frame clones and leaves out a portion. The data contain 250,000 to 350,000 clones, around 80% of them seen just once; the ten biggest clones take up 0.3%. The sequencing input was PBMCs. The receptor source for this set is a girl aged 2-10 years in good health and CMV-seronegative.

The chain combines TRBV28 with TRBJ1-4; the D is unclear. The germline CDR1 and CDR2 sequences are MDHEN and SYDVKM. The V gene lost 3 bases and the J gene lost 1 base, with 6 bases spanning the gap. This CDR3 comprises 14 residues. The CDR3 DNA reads TGTGCCAGCAGTTTGGGCAGAACTAATGAAAAACTGTTTTTT. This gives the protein CASSLGRTNEKLFF.

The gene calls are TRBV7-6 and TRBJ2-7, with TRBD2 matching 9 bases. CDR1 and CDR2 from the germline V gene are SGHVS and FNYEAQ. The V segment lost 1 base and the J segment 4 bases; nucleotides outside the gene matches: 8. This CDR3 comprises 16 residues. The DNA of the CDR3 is TGTGCCAGCAGCTTAGAATTGGCTAGCGGGACATACGAGCAGTACTTC. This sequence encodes CASSLELASGTYEQYF. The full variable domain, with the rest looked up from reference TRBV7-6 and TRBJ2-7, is GAGVSQSPRYKVTKRGQDVALRCDPISGHVSLYWYRQALGQGPEFLTYFNYEAQQDKSGLPNDRFSAERPEGSISTLTIQRTEQRDSAMYRCASSLELASGTYEQYFGPGTRLTVT.

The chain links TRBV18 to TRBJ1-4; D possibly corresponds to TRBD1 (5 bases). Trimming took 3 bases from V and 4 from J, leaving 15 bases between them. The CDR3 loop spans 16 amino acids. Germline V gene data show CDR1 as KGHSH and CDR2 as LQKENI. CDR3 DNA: TGTGCCAGCTCACCGACGAAGGGGCCGAATAATGAAAAACTGTTTTTT. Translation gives CASSPTKGPNNEKLFF.

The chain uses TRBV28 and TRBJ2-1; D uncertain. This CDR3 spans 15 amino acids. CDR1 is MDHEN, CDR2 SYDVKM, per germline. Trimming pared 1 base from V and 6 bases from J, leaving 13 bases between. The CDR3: CASSLFLRPGNEQFF. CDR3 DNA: TGTGCCAGCAGTTTATTCCTCCGTCCCGGCAATGAGCAGTTCTTC.

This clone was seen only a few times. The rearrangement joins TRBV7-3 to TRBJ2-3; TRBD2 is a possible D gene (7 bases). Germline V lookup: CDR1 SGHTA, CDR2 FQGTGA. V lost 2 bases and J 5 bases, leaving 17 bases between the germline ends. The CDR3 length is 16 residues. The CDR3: CASSLLGGGGIDTQYF. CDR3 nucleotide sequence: TGTGCCAGCAGCTTATTGGGGGGAGGGGGGATAGATACGCAGTATTTT.

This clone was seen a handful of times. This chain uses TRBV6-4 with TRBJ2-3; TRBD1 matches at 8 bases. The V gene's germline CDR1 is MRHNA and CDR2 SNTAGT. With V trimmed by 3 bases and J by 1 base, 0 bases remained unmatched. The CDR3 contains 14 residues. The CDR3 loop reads CASSETGGTDTQYF. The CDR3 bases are TGTGCCAGCAGTGAGACAGGGGGCACAGATACGCAGTATTTT.

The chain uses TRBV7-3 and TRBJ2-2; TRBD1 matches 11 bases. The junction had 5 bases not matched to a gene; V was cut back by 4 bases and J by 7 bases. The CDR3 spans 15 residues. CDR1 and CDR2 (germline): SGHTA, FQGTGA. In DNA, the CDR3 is TGTGCCAGCAGCTACCCTGGGACAGGGGGCGGGGAGCTGTTTTTT. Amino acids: CASSYPGTGGGELFF.

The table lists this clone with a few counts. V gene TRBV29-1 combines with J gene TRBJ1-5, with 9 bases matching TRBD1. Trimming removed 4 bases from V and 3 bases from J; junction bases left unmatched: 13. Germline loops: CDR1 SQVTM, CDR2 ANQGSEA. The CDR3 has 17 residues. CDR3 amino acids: CSVGSGQGRKDNQPQHF. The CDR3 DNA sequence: TGCAGCGTTGGATCAGGACAGGGGCGAAAAGACAATCAGCCCCAGCATTTT.

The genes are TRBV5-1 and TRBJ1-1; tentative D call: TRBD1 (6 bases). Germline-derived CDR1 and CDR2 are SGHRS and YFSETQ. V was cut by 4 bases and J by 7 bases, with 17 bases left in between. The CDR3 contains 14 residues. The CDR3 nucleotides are TGCGCCAGCAGCCCCGGGACAACACCCGATGAAGCTTTCTTT. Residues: CASSPGTTPDEAFF.

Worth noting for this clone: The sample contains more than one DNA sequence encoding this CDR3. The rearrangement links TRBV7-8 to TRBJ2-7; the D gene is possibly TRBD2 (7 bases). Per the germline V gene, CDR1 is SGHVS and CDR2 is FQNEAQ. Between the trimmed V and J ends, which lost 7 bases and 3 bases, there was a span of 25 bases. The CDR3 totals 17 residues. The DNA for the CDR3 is TGTGCCAGCACCCCTTATCTGGGGGGAGGGGGACGCTACGAGCAGTACTTC. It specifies CASTPYLGGGGRYEQYF.

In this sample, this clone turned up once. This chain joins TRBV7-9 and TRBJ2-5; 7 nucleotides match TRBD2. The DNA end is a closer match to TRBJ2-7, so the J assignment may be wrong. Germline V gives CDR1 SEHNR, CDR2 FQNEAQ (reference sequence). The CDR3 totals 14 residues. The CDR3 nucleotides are TGTGCCACAGCAAAGGGAGGGAGCTCCTACGAGCAGTACTTC. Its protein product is CATAKGGSSYEQYF.

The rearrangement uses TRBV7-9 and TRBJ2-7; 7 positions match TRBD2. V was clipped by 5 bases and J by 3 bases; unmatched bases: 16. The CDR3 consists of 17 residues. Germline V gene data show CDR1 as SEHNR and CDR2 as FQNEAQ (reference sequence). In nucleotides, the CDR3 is TGTGCCAGCAGCAGGGCGAAGTCGGGGAGGACTAGCTACGAGCAGTACTTC. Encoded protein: CASSRAKSGRTSYEQYF.

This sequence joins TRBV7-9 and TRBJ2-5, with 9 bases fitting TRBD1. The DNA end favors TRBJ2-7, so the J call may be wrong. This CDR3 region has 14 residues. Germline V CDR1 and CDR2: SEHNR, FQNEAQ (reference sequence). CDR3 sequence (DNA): TGTGCCAGCAGCTTCGACAGGGGGTCCTACGAGCAGTACTTC. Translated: CASSFDRGSYEQYF.

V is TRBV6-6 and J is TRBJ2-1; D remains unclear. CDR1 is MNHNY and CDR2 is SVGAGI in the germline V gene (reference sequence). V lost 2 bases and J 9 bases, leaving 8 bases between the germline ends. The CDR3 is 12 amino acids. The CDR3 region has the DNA TGTGCCAGCAGTTACGGGCTGGGTGAGCAGTTCTTC. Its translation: CASSYGLGEQFF.

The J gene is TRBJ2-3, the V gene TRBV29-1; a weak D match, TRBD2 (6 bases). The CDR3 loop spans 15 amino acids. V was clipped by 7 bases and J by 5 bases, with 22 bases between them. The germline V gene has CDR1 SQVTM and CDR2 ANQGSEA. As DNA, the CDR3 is TGCAGCGCCCTCGGTCTGTCGGGAGAGGAAGATACGCAGTATTTT. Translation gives CSALGLSGEEDTQYF.

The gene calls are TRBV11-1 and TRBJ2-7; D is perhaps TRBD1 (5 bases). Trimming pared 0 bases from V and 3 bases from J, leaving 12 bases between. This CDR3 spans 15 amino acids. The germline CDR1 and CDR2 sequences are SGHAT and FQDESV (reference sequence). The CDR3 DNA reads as TGTGCCAGCAGCTTAGCAGCTTCAGGGCGCTACGAGCAGTACTTC. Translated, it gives CASSLAASGRYEQYF.

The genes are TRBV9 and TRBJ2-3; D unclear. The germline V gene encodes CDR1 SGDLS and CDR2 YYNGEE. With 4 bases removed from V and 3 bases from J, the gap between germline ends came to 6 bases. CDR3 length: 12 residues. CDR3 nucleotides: TGTGCCAGCAGCCCCTATACAGATACGCAGTATTTT. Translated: CASSPYTDTQYF.

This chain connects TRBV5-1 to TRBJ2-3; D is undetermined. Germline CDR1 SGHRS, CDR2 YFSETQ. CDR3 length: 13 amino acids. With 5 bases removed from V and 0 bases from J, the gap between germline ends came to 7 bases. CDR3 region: CASRSESTDTQYF. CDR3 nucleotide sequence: TGCGCCAGCAGAAGCGAAAGCACAGATACGCAGTATTTT.

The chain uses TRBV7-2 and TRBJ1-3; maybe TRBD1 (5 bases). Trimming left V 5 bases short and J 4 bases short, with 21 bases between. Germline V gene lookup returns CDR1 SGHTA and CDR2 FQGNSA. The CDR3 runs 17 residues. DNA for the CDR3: TGTGCCAGCAGCCCCGCACCGGGACTGGTGGGCGGAAACACCATATATTTT. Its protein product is CASSPAPGLVGGNTIYF.

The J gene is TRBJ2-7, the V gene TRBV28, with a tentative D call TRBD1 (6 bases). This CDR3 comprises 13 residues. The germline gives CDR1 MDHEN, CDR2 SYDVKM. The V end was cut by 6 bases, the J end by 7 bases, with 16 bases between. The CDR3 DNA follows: TGTGCCAGCAGCCAGGGACAAGAAAAAGAGCAGTACTTC. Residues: CASSQGQEKEQYF.

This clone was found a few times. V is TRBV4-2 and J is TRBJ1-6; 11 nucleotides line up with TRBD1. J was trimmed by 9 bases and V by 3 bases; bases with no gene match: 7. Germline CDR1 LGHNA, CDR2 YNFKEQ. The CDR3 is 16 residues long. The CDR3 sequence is CASSQDPGTGGSPLHF. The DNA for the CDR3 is TGTGCCAGCAGCCAGGACCCCGGGACAGGGGGTTCACCCCTCCACTTT.

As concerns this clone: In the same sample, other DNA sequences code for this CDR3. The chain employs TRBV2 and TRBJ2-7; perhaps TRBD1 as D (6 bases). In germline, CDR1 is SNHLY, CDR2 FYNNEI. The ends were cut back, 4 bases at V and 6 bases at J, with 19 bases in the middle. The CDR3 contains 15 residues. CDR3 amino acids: CASSVAQGWDPEQYF. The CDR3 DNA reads TGTGCCAGCAGTGTGGCACAGGGATGGGATCCCGAGCAGTACTTC. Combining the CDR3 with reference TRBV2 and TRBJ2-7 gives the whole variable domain EPEVTQTPSHQVTQMGQEVILRCVPISNHLYFYWYRQILGQKVEFLVSFYNNEISEKSEIFDDQFSVERPDGSNFTLKIRSTKLEDSAMYFCASSVAQGWDPEQYFGPGTRLTVT.

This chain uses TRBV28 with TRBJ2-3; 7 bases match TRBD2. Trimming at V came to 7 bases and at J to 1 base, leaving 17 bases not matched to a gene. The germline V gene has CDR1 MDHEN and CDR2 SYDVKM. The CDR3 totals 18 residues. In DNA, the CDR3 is TGTGCCAGCAATGAGGCTAGCGGTGGGGCGGGGGGCACAGATACGCAGTATTTT. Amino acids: CASNEASGGAGGTDTQYF.